The 29 T cell receptor beta chains given below trace back to one sample, sequenced in a study of tumor and adjacent non-tumor tissue in lung cancer. The template was RNA from unsorted bulk tissue. Three rounds of nested PCR, following a modified ARM-PCR protocol, produced the TCRbeta library. TCRdb re-called the multiplex PCR reads with MiXCR, one entry per CDR3 protein. The sample consists of 120,000 or so distinct CDR3 sequences, around three fifths of them appearing once. Sequenced material: lung tumor tissue. The receptors derive from a man aged 30 to 45 with non-small cell lung cancer.

This clonotype was detected only once. This is likely a read error, given that the CDR3 carries no conserved phenylalanine or tryptophan at its end. V gene TRBV29-1 combines with J gene TRBJ1-2, with D unclear. The germline V gene has CDR1 SQVTM and CDR2 ANQGSEA. The CDR3 is 11 residues long. CDR3: CSIEVNWGYTV. The DNA for the CDR3 is TGCAGCATTGAAGTCAATTGGGGCTACACCGTT.

The table lists this clonotype with a few counts. V and J are TRBV5-8 and TRBJ1-5; D is undetermined. The CDR3 sequence is 14 residues long. Trimming pared 6 bases from V and 3 bases from J, leaving 13 bases between. The germline gives CDR1 SGHTS, CDR2 YDEGEE. The CDR3 bases are TGTGCCAGCAACCGTTGGGGATACAATCAGCCCCAGCATTTT. Translation gives CASNRWGYNQPQHF.

As for this clonotype: Germline is not matched at one junction end, which may reflect a read error. Written as DNA, the CDR3 is TGCGCCAACAGCGAGGGGGAGAGGAACAATCAGCCCCAGCATTTT. Translated, it gives CANSEGERNNQPQHF. The chain recombines TRBV4-1 with TRBJ1-5; D might be TRBD1 (6 bases). CDR1 is MGHRA, CDR2 YSYEKL, per germline. The CDR3 runs 15 residues.

Remarks on this clonotype: The junction shows a germline mismatch at one end, possibly a read error. This sequence joins TRBV30 and TRBJ2-7; D possibly corresponds to TRBD1 (6 bases). The CDR3 sequence is 10 residues long. The germline gives CDR1 GTSNPN, CDR2 SVGIG (reference sequence). CDR3 sequence: CAVGQHERYF. In DNA, the CDR3 is TGTGCCGTCGGACAGCACGAGCGGTACTTC.

The genes are TRBV10-3 and TRBJ2-5; the D gene is possibly TRBD2 (6 bases). The V gene's germline CDR1 is ENHRY and CDR2 SYGVKD. The CDR3 has 15 residues. With 0 bases removed from V and 5 bases from J, the gap between germline ends came to 13 bases. For the CDR3, the DNA is TGTGCCATCAGTGAGTCGGACTATCCCCGGGAGACCCAGTACTTC. Its protein is CAISESDYPRETQYF.

Remarks on this clonotype: One junction end does not reproduce the germline sequence, and a read error may be involved. V usage is TRBV5-4 and J usage is TRBJ2-3, with D perhaps TRBD1 or TRBD2 (6 bases each). Germline CDR1 SGHNT, CDR2 YYREEE (reference sequence). This CDR3 is 14 amino acids long. CDR3 sequence: CASSLEGGTATQYF. CDR3 in DNA: TGTGCCAGCAGCTTGGAGGGGGGCACAGCTACGCAGTATTTT.

A note on this clonotype: The junction differs from germline at one of its ends, possibly a read error. CDR3 DNA: TGTGTCAGCAGTGTAGGGACTGGCGACACTTTC. It encodes CVSSVGTGDTF. The chain links TRBV12-3 or TRBV12-4 to TRBJ1-2; tentatively, D is TRBD1 (5 bases). This CDR3 comprises 11 residues.

Note on this clonotype: A read error may be the cause here, since a much bigger clone is one base away. The chain uses TRBV28 and TRBJ1-4; D gene unclear. With 6 bases removed from V and 2 bases from J, the gap between germline ends came to 7 bases. The CDR3 extends over 13 amino acids. Germline assignment: CDR1 MDHEN and CDR2 SYDVKM. The CDR3 sequence: CASRWFTNEKLFF. The CDR3, as DNA: TGTGCCAGCAGATGGTTTACTAATGAAAAACTGTTTTTT.

The V gene is TRBV13, the J gene TRBJ2-7, with TRBD1 as a possible D gene (7 bases). The length of the CDR3 is 18 residues. The germline CDR1 and CDR2 sequences are PRHDT and FYEKMQ (reference sequence). Trimming removed 4 bases at V and 2 bases at J, with 24 bases between. This CDR3 reads CASSSTRLNRGGAYEQYF. The CDR3 DNA reads TGTGCCAGCAGCTCAACCAGGCTAAACAGGGGAGGCGCCTACGAGCAGTACTTC.

V usage is TRBV7-3 and J usage is TRBJ2-7, with D possibly called TRBD1 or TRBD2 (5 bases each). V gave up 5 bases and J gave up 5 bases, with 16 bases separating them. This CDR3 is built from 14 residues. Germline V gene lookup returns CDR1 SGHTA and CDR2 FQGTGA. For the CDR3, the DNA is TGTGCCAGCAGCACCGAGGGGAGTTCGGACGAGCAGTACTTC. It codes for CASSTEGSSDEQYF.

The chain uses TRBV6-5 and TRBJ2-5; TRBD1 matches at 8 bases. Germline CDR1 MNHEY, CDR2 SVGAGI. The CDR3 has 15 residues. J was trimmed by 4 bases and V by 5 bases; bases with no gene match: 9. Here the CDR3 reads CASSDPRTGRETQYF. The CDR3 region has the DNA TGTGCCAGCAGTGACCCCCGGACAGGGCGAGAGACCCAGTACTTC.

As concerns this clonotype: The junction shows a germline mismatch at one end, possibly a read error. This chain connects TRBV6-2 or TRBV6-3 to TRBJ1-1; D ambiguous. Germline V CDR1 and CDR2: MNHEY, SVGEGT. CDR3 size: 16 residues. The CDR3 nucleotides read TGTACCAGCAGAAACATAAGGAGCATGCATGGTACTGAAGCTTTCTTT. It encodes CTSRNIRSMHGTEAFF.

Concerning this clonotype itself: Since the CDR3 does not end with the conserved phenylalanine or tryptophan, this likely comes from a read error. The chain carries TRBV11-2 and TRBJ2-7; 8 nucleotides line up with TRBD1. The CDR3 sequence is 14 residues long. Germline V CDR1 and CDR2: SGHAT, FQNNGV. The CDR3 is CTSSINRGSYEQYI. The CDR3 DNA is TGTACCAGCAGCATCAACAGGGGGTCCTACGAGCAGTACATC.

As to this clonotype: This may come from a read error, since a much larger clone is one base off. This chain's CDR3 is CASRQAWVGDEKLFF. The CDR3 DNA sequence: TGCGCCAGCAGACAAGCCTGGGTGGGGGATGAAAAACTGTTTTTT. The chain is built from TRBV4-1 and TRBJ1-4, with D perhaps matching TRBD1 (5 bases). Looked up from germline, CDR1 is MGHRA and CDR2 is YSYEKL. The CDR3 spans 15 residues.

The chain combines TRBV12-3 or TRBV12-4 with TRBJ2-5; 9 bases map to TRBD1. The V and J ends lost 3 bases and 9 bases, in that order; junction bases with no gene match: 8. The CDR3 is 14 amino acids. CDR3 in amino acids: CASSFGTGSEAQYF. The CDR3 DNA is TGTGCCAGCAGTTTCGGGACAGGGTCGGAGGCCCAGTACTTC.

For this clonotype: One end of the junction does not line up with germline, which may come from a read error. The rearrangement uses TRBV20-1 and TRBJ2-7; 8 positions match TRBD2. The germline gives CDR1 DFQATT, CDR2 SNEGSKA (reference sequence). CDR3 length: 14 residues. The CDR3 DNA reads TGTGGTGCAATACGGGAGGGACCGTACTACGAGCAGTACTTC. Translating gives CGAIREGPYYEQYF.

The chain employs TRBV12-3 or TRBV12-4 and TRBJ2-7; D gene ambiguous. The CDR3 has 12 residues. Trimming pared 7 bases from V and 8 bases from J, leaving 15 bases between. CDR3 protein: CASTIAPGQQYF. CDR3 bases: TGTGCCAGCACCATAGCCCCTGGGCAGCAGTACTTC.

This clonotype was observed a single time. The junction does not match germline at one end; this may be a read error. The chain joins TRBV6-1 to TRBJ2-1; D is undetermined. This CDR3 comprises 14 residues. From germline, CDR1 is MNHNS and CDR2 SASEGT. The CDR3 protein is CTRSRSMEHNEQFF. CDR3 in DNA: TGTACCAGAAGTCGCAGTATGGAGCACAATGAGCAGTTCTTC.

The gene calls are TRBV12-3 or TRBV12-4 and TRBJ2-6; D is perhaps TRBD1 (6 bases). This CDR3 region has 17 residues. The germline V and J ends were trimmed by 8 bases and 1 base, with 18 bases remaining between them. CDR3 DNA: TGTGCCAGCTGTTCTCGGACAGTAGCTTCTGGGGCCAACGTCCTGACTTTC. Amino acid sequence: CASCSRTVASGANVLTF.

V is TRBV5-1 and J is TRBJ2-6; TRBD2 is a possible D gene (5 bases). Trimming pared 4 bases from V and 0 bases from J, leaving 11 bases between. This CDR3 is 16 amino acids long. CDR1 is SGHRS, CDR2 YFSETQ, per germline. CDR3 DNA sequence: TGCGCCAGCAGCCCGACCCGGGGCTCTGGGGCCAACGTCCTGACTTTC. Encoded protein: CASSPTRGSGANVLTF.

V is TRBV20-1 and J is TRBJ2-7; D is unclear. V was clipped by 5 bases and J by 6 bases, with 14 bases between them. The CDR3 is made up of 12 amino acids. Germline V gene data show CDR1 as DFQATT and CDR2 as SNEGSKA (reference sequence). Written as DNA, the CDR3 is TGCAGTGCTCTACAGCCCCCCTGCGAGCAGTACTTC. It encodes CSALQPPCEQYF.

This clonotype has a count of ten or more. V and J are TRBV11-3 and TRBJ2-5, with D unclear. The CDR3 is made up of 13 amino acids. V shed 0 bases and J shed 2 bases, with 4 bases lying between them. The V gene's germline CDR1 is SGHNT and CDR2 YENEEA. For the CDR3, the DNA is TGTGCCAGCAGCTTAGAGGCACAAGAGACCCAGTACTTC. Protein: CASSLEAQETQYF. Based on the CDR3 plus reference TRBV11-3 and TRBJ2-5, the full variable domain is EAGVVQSPRYKIIEKKQPVAFWCNPISGHNTLYWYLQNLGQGPELLIRYENEEAVDDSQLPKDRFSAERLKGVDSTLKIQPAELGDSAVYLCASSLEAQETQYFGPGTRLLVL.

Concerning this clonotype itself: One base away lies a much larger clone, so this may be a sequencing read error. CDR3 DNA sequence: TGTGCCAGCAGTTCCAGGGATGACTCGAGCTCCTACGATGAGCAGTTCTTC. Its protein product is CASSSRDDSSSYDEQFF. The gene calls are TRBV6-5 and TRBJ2-1; TRBD1 is a possible D gene (5 bases). The CDR3 is 17 amino acids. Germline V CDR1 and CDR2: MNHEY, SVGAGI.

This clonotype has more than one count but fewer than ten. A single base separates this from a much larger clone, so it may be a read error. The chain employs TRBV12-3 or TRBV12-4 and TRBJ1-5, with 7 bases matching TRBD1. This CDR3 region has 12 residues. DNA for the CDR3: TGTGTCAGCAGTTCAGGGGGTCAGCCCCAGCATTTT. Its protein is CVSSSGGQPQHF.

This clonotype has just one count. The junction departs from germline at one end; a sequencing error may be responsible. The chain links TRBV5-1 to TRBJ2-7, with D hard to call. Germline V lookup: CDR1 SGHRS, CDR2 YFSETQ. This CDR3 region has 14 residues. In DNA form, the CDR3 reads TGCGCCAGCAACTTGGAACCGAGATCCTACGAGCAGTACTTC. Protein sequence: CASNLEPRSYEQYF.

Points on this clonotype: This may come from a read error, since a much larger clone is one base off. The CDR3 DNA sequence: TGTGCCAGCAGCTCAGATCTGTGCAGGGCTGGTTCGTACGAGCAGTACTTC. This sequence encodes CASSSDLCRAGSYEQYF. The rearrangement joins TRBV11-2 to TRBJ2-7; possibly TRBD1 for D (5 bases). The CDR3 extends over 17 amino acids. CDR1 is SGHAT, CDR2 FQNNGV, per germline. Trimming removed 4 bases from V and 4 bases from J, with 23 bases in between.

The gene calls are TRBV12-3 or TRBV12-4 and TRBJ2-3, with D possibly TRBD1 on 6 matching bases. There are 15 residues in the CDR3. Trimming stripped 6 bases from V and 7 bases from J, with 20 bases between. The CDR3 spells CASRPGDRLTYTQYF. CDR3 DNA sequence: TGTGCCAGCAGACCAGGGGACCGCTTAACATATACGCAGTATTTT.

With regard to this clonotype: A read error may produce the germline difference seen at one junction end. The chain employs TRBV20-1 and TRBJ2-2; 9 positions match TRBD2. The length of the CDR3 is 18 residues. Per the germline V gene, CDR1 is DFQATT and CDR2 is SNEGSKA (reference sequence). The CDR3 bases are TGCAATGCTCCCCGTCCTATAGCGGGGGTATCGAACACCGGGGACCTGTTTTTT. Encoded protein: CNAPRPIAGVSNTGDLFF.

This clonotype was observed many times. This chain connects TRBV12-3 or TRBV12-4 to TRBJ2-1; either TRBD1 or TRBD2 may fit D (5 bases each). This CDR3 comprises 13 residues. Trimming removed 1 base from V and 6 bases from J, with 7 bases in between. DNA of the CDR3: TGTGCCAGCAGTTTAGGAGGGGCCAATGAGCAGTTCTTC. This sequence encodes CASSLGGANEQFF.